In this sample, the clone carrying this T cell receptor (beta chain) turned up a few times. TCRdb re-analysed the 5' RACE reads in MiXCR, keeping a single row per CDR3 protein. This table has around 450,000 distinct CDR3 sequences, 20% to 25% appearing once. This CDR3 comprises 18 residues. Trimming removed 6 bases from V and 0 bases from J, with 21 bases in between. The data stem from a study of T-cell memory formation after mild COVID-19. The specimen sequenced was PBMCs or a T cell subset sorted from them (not recorded which). The receptor comes from an adult woman who had mild COVID-19 (a few samples of this study predate the infection). Cell type and time point are not known. V usage is TRBV12-3 or TRBV12-4 and J usage is TRBJ1-5; D possibly corresponds to TRBD1 (5 bases). The CDR3 protein is CASSFSWVTEASNQPQHF. The CDR3 bases are TGTGCCAGCAGCTTCTCCTGGGTGACAGAGGCTAGCAATCAGCCCCAGCATTTT.